This T cell receptor (beta chain) was captured in a study of blood T cell repertoires in COVID-19. Per germline, CDR1 LNHDA and CDR2 SQIVND (reference sequence). The CDR3 consists of 14 residues. V was clipped by 5 bases and J by 8 bases; unmatched bases: 7. TCRdb's copy holds only in-frame clones and misses some; the assay was immunoSEQ multiplex PCR. Counted here are 330,000 or so clones, roughly 90% occurring once; the ten biggest clones make up about 18%. The chain uses TRBV19 and TRBJ2-1; 9 bases are shared with TRBD1. The sequencing input was PBMCs or T cells enriched from blood (not recorded which). The clonotype originates from a woman aged 30 to 39 who had recovered from COVID-19. The CDR3 DNA follows: TGTGCCAGTAGTGCCGGGACAGGGAGCTATGAGCAGTTCTTC. Translated, it gives CASSAGTGSYEQFF.